The 30 T cell receptor beta chains below were found in one sample sequenced in a study of T cells in Graves' hyperthyroidism and ophthalmopathy. TCR beta CDR3 regions were amplified from RNA transcripts. The HTBI set primed first-round TCR CDR3 RT-PCR. TCRdb re-called the multiplex PCR reads through MiXCR, storing one row per CDR3 protein. The sample includes roughly 630,000 distinct CDR3 sequences, about a sixth of them seen just once. Source material: blood. These TCRs come from a woman between 25 and 40 years old with Graves' hyperthyroidism.

This clonotype was observed many times. The V call is TRBV12-3 or TRBV12-4, the J call TRBJ2-3; D possibly corresponds to TRBD1 (5 bases). The CDR3 is 15 residues long. Trimming removed 3 bases from V and 3 bases from J, with 13 bases in between. The CDR3 sequence: CASSLGLLRTDTQYF. In DNA form, the CDR3 reads TGTGCCAGCAGTTTGGGGCTATTAAGGACAGATACGCAGTATTTT.

The CDR3 DNA follows: TGTGCCAGCAGCCTCCATCTAGCGGGAGGATCAGAGACCCAGTACTTC. It codes for CASSLHLAGGSETQYF. The chain couples TRBV7-9 to TRBJ2-5, with TRBD2 identical over 11 bases. The CDR3 runs to 16 residues. The trim removed 5 bases at V and 4 bases at J, leaving 9 bases unmatched. CDR1 and CDR2 from the germline V gene are SEHNR and FQNEAQ (reference sequence).

This clonotype was seen repeatedly, ten times or more. The rearrangement links TRBV12-3 or TRBV12-4 to TRBJ2-7, with 11 bases that match TRBD2. V shed 5 bases and J 3 bases; nucleotides not matched to a gene: 3. This CDR3 is 14 amino acids long. The CDR3 sequence: CASSATSGSYEQYF. The CDR3 DNA follows: TGTGCCAGCAGTGCTACTAGCGGGAGCTACGAGCAGTACTTC.

The rearrangement joins TRBV7-2 to TRBJ2-1; TRBD2 matches 9 bases. From germline, CDR1 is SGHTA and CDR2 FQGNSA. This CDR3 contains 19 residues. The V gene end was trimmed by 1 base and the J gene end by 10 bases; junction bases not matched to a gene: 20. CDR3 in DNA: TGTGCCAGCAGCTTAGAGGCGGGGGACGGCGGGAGGGGCCCTAGGGAGCAGTTCTTC. This encodes CASSLEAGDGGRGPREQFF.

The sample holds many counts of this clonotype. The genes are TRBV27 and TRBJ1-5; D gene ambiguous. Germline CDR1 and CDR2: MNHEY and SMNVEV (reference sequence). V lost 10 bases and J lost 1, with 38 bases in between. The CDR3 is 22 residues long. The CDR3 DNA is TGTGCCAACAATACCCCCTATACAGCAACCGCTCGAACACGGGTGAGCAATCAGCCCCAGCATTTT. Amino acid sequence: CANNTPYTATARTRVSNQPQHF.

This clonotype was seen repeatedly, ten times or more. The J gene is TRBJ1-5, the V gene TRBV30, with 7 bases lining up with TRBD1. The CDR3 has 16 residues. Germline values: CDR1 GTSNPN, CDR2 SVGIG (reference sequence). J gave up 7 bases and V 2 bases, and 14 bases lay outside the gene matches. For the CDR3, the DNA is TGTGCCTGGAGTCACTTACAGGGGAACCGTGGACAGCCCCAGCATTTT. It encodes CAWSHLQGNRGQPQHF.

This clonotype was counted ten times or more. The genes are TRBV28 and TRBJ2-6; the D is unclear. The CDR3 extends over 15 amino acids. Trimming removed 1 base from V and 0 bases from J, with 4 bases in between. Germline loops: CDR1 MDHEN, CDR2 SYDVKM. Written as DNA, the CDR3 is TGTGCCAGCAGTTTATCACCCTCTGGGGCCAACGTCCTGACTTTC. It translates to CASSLSPSGANVLTF.

A few counts support this clonotype. The chain employs TRBV30 and TRBJ2-7; 15 bases line up with TRBD2. CDR3 length: 17 residues. CDR1 is GTSNPN, CDR2 SVGIG, per germline (reference sequence). The V segment lost 5 bases and the J segment 0 bases; nucleotides outside the gene matches: 8. CDR3 nucleotides: TGTGCCTGGGGGACCGGGACTAGCGGGAGGAGCTCCTACGAGCAGTACTTC. This encodes CAWGTGTSGRSSYEQYF.

This clonotype was detected a few times. The chain has TRBV20-1 and TRBJ2-7; 7 nucleotides align to TRBD2. The CDR3 length is 18 residues. The trim removed 3 bases at V and 0 bases at J, leaving 17 bases unmatched. From germline, CDR1 is DFQATT and CDR2 SNEGSKA (reference sequence). The CDR3 coding sequence is TGCAGTGCTAGCCGGGTGGGATCGAGCGGGAAAACCTCCTACGAGCAGTACTTC. This codes for CSASRVGSSGKTSYEQYF.

As to this clonotype: This may arise from a read error, as a much more abundant clone is one base away. V and J are TRBV28 and TRBJ2-7, with D perhaps matching TRBD2 (5 bases). The CDR3 covers 16 residues. Germline loops: CDR1 MDHEN, CDR2 SYDVKM. Trimming cost V 8 bases and J 2 bases, with 22 bases left between them. The CDR3 sequence is CASPPLVQVAAYEQYF. The DNA of the CDR3 is TGTGCCAGCCCACCACTAGTCCAGGTGGCTGCCTACGAGCAGTACTTC.

This clonotype occurred many times. The J gene is TRBJ1-3, the V gene TRBV11-2, with no clear D. Germline V CDR1 and CDR2: SGHAT, FQNNGV. V lost 2 bases, J lost 2 bases, and 10 bases lay in between. The CDR3 is made up of 15 amino acids. The CDR3 loop is CASSLFGSPGNTIYF. The CDR3 DNA is TGTGCCAGCAGCTTATTTGGGTCCCCTGGAAACACCATATATTTT.

At least ten counts were recorded for this clonotype. The rearrangement links TRBV20-1 to TRBJ2-7; 8 bases are a match to TRBD1. The CDR3 covers 13 residues. With V trimmed by 5 bases and J by 1 base, 4 bases remained unmatched. Germline values: CDR1 DFQATT, CDR2 SNEGSKA (reference sequence). CDR3 residues: CSASDRESYEQYF. CDR3 sequence (DNA): TGCAGTGCTTCGGACAGGGAATCCTACGAGCAGTACTTC.

This clonotype was picked up many times. The rearrangement uses TRBV3-1 and TRBJ2-1; D not resolved. Trimming shortened V by 0 bases and J by 0 bases, and 9 bases separated the two germline ends. This CDR3 comprises 16 residues. Germline V gene lookup returns CDR1 LGHDT and CDR2 YNNKEL (reference sequence). The CDR3 sequence: CASSQDQKSSYNEQFF. In DNA, the CDR3 is TGTGCCAGCAGCCAAGATCAGAAAAGCTCCTACAATGAGCAGTTCTTC.

This clonotype was counted between two and nine times. This sequence joins TRBV28 and TRBJ1-1; TRBD1 aligns across 10 bases. This CDR3 comprises 16 residues. Germline V gene lookup returns CDR1 MDHEN and CDR2 SYDVKM. Unmatched junction bases numbered 3, after V lost 2 bases and J lost 0 bases. The CDR3 bases are TGTGCCAGCAGTTTAGGGGGACAGGGGATGAACACTGAAGCTTTCTTT. Translation: CASSLGGQGMNTEAFF.

This clonotype was recorded at least ten times. This chain uses TRBV28 with TRBJ1-2; D is undetermined. Germline CDR1 MDHEN, CDR2 SYDVKM. This CDR3 contains 13 residues. V dropped 6 bases and J dropped 2 bases, with 10 bases sitting between them. The CDR3, as DNA: TGTGCCAGCAGAGACCCCAGCAACTATGGCTACACCTTC. The encoded protein is CASRDPSNYGYTF.

There are many counts of this clonotype. V gene TRBV18 combines with J gene TRBJ2-1; 11 bases match TRBD2. V trimming: 3 bases; J trimming: 10 bases; junction bases outside the gene matches: 14. Germline CDR1 reads KGHSH; CDR2 reads LQKENI. The CDR3 totals 17 residues. The CDR3 protein is CASSPPGTSGSLGEQFF. CDR3 DNA sequence: TGTGCCAGCTCACCTCCCGGGACTAGCGGTTCCCTGGGGGAGCAGTTCTTC.

This chain links TRBV4-1 with TRBJ2-7; TRBD1 agrees at 10 bases. Germline V gene data show CDR1 as MGHRA and CDR2 as YSYEKL. The CDR3 loop spans 17 amino acids. With 1 base clipped from V and 2 bases from J, the junction kept 8 bases outside the gene matches. The chain's CDR3 is CASSQASGDRGTYEQYF. The CDR3 DNA follows: TGCGCCAGCAGCCAAGCATCGGGGGACAGGGGAACCTACGAGCAGTACTTC.

Details on this clonotype: Given the absence of the conserved phenylalanine or tryptophan at the CDR3 end, a read error is likely. The rearrangement uses TRBV11-1 and TRBJ1-1; D ambiguous. The CDR3 length is 14 residues. Germline-derived CDR1 and CDR2 are SGHAT and FQDESV (reference sequence). CDR3 in amino acids: CASSLASVGTEAFL. For the CDR3, the DNA is TGCGCCAGCAGCTTGGCGTCAGTTGGCACTGAAGCTTTCCTT.

A few counts support this clonotype. V is TRBV7-2 and J is TRBJ2-2; D is unresolved. This CDR3 region has 11 residues. With 8 bases removed from V and 4 bases from J, the gap between germline ends came to 5 bases. Germline V CDR1 and CDR2: SGHTA, FQGNSA. The CDR3 DNA is TGTGCCAGCTACGCCACCGGGGAGCTGTTTTTT. As protein: CASYATGELFF.

Note on this clonotype: The junction and the germline gene differ at one end; a read error may be behind it. The gene calls are TRBV3-1 and TRBJ2-6; D is possibly TRBD1 (6 bases). Germline assignment: CDR1 LGHDT and CDR2 YNNKEL (reference sequence). This CDR3 has 17 residues. This CDR3 is CVSSEDSSHSGANVLTF. The CDR3 DNA reads TGTGTCAGCAGCGAGGACAGTTCTCACTCTGGGGCCAACGTCCTGACTTTC.

A few counts support this clonotype. This chain uses TRBV20-1 with TRBJ2-7, with a tentative D call TRBD2 (5 bases). The CDR3 covers 15 residues. V lost 5 bases to trimming and J lost 5 bases, with 22 bases between them. Germline CDR1 and CDR2: DFQATT and SNEGSKA (reference sequence). CDR3 nucleotide sequence: TGCAGTGCTGGACTGAAGGGAATAGCGCGGAACGAGCAGTACTTC. Protein: CSAGLKGIARNEQYF.

This clonotype was seen more than once but under ten times. The V gene is TRBV7-6, the J gene TRBJ2-1; 9 bases are shared with TRBD2. Losses at the gene ends were 5 bases for V and 14 bases for J; bases not matched to a gene: 10. The CDR3 spans 13 residues. The germline CDR1 and CDR2 sequences are SGHVS and FNYEAQ. CDR3 residues: CASSPGGSGRKFF. As DNA, the CDR3 is TGTGCCAGCAGCCCCGGGGGGAGCGGGAGGAAGTTCTTC.

V gene TRBV24-1 combines with J gene TRBJ2-3, with D uncertain. Trimming shortened V by 0 bases and J by 5 bases, and 5 bases separated the two germline ends. This CDR3 is 13 amino acids long. Germline lookup yields CDR1 KGHDR and CDR2 SFDVKD. The CDR3 spells CATSDLALDTQYF. The DNA for the CDR3 is TGTGCCACCAGTGATTTGGCCCTAGATACGCAGTATTTT.

This clonotype showed up many times. The chain has TRBV20-1 and TRBJ2-7; perhaps TRBD1 as D (5 bases). Trimming took 4 bases from V and 7 from J, leaving 23 bases between them. The CDR3 totals 15 residues. Germline CDR1 is DFQATT and CDR2 is SNEGSKA (reference sequence). The CDR3 DNA sequence: TGCAGTGCTAACCGGATCGACAGTTTTGTGGGGGAGCAGTACTTC. Protein sequence: CSANRIDSFVGEQYF.

This clonotype was recorded many times. The V gene is TRBV5-5, the J gene TRBJ2-2; tentatively, D is TRBD1 (5 bases). In germline, CDR1 is SGHKS, CDR2 YYEKEE (reference sequence). V lost 0 bases to trimming and J lost 4 bases, with 13 bases between them. This CDR3 comprises 16 residues. CDR3 in DNA: TGTGCCAGCAGCTTGGTAGGCCCAGGGCGCACCGGGGAGCTGTTTTTT. Protein sequence: CASSLVGPGRTGELFF.

This chain connects TRBV6-1 to TRBJ1-2; no clear D. CDR1 and CDR2 (germline): MNHNS, SASEGT. Trimming removed 1 base at V and 4 bases at J, with 4 bases between. The CDR3 consists of 12 residues. In DNA, the CDR3 is TGTGCCAGCAGTGAAGATTTCTATGGCTACACCTTC. Protein product: CASSEDFYGYTF.

This clonotype was counted a single time. The chain recombines TRBV2 with TRBJ2-1, with 15 positions matching TRBD2. Per the germline V gene, CDR1 is SNHLY and CDR2 is FYNNEI. CDR3 size: 16 residues. J was trimmed by 8 bases and V by 4 bases; bases with no gene match: 6. CDR3 coding DNA: TGTGCCAGCAGTGTACGGGGACTAGCGGGAGGCGATGAGCAGTTCTTC. Protein product: CASSVRGLAGGDEQFF.

This clonotype was counted at least ten times. J is TRBJ2-3 and V is TRBV7-6; D may be TRBD2 (6 bases). This CDR3 spans 16 amino acids. Trimming stripped 5 bases from V and 1 base from J, with 16 bases between. Germline CDR1 SGHVS, CDR2 FNYEAQ. This CDR3 reads CASSADSGLRTDTQYF. The CDR3 bases are TGTGCCAGCAGCGCAGATTCGGGACTGCGCACAGATACGCAGTATTTT.

This clonotype was counted a few times. V and J are TRBV30 and TRBJ1-2; the D gene is possibly TRBD1 (6 bases). V was pared by 2 bases and J by 4 bases, with 20 bases between. CDR1 and CDR2 from the germline V gene are GTSNPN and SVGIG (reference sequence). This CDR3 contains 16 residues. The CDR3 DNA is TGTGCCTGGAGTACTCGGACAGAACCAGATGTCTATGGCTACACCTTC. Amino acids: CAWSTRTEPDVYGYTF.

This chain uses TRBV29-1 with TRBJ1-1; D gene uncertain. Germline V gene data show CDR1 as SQVTM and CDR2 as ANQGSEA. The CDR3 loop spans 11 amino acids. Trimming removed 7 bases from V and 0 bases from J, with 6 bases in between. The CDR3: CSAQLNTEAFF. The DNA of the CDR3 is TGCAGCGCCCAGCTGAACACTGAAGCTTTCTTT. Combining the CDR3 with reference TRBV29-1 and TRBJ1-1 gives the whole variable domain SAVISQKPSRDICQRGTSLTIQCQVDSQVTMMFWYRQQPGQSLTLIATANQGSEATYESGFVIDKFPISRPNLTFSTLTVSNMSPEDSSIYLCSAQLNTEAFFGQGTRLTVV.